These T cell receptor beta chains were read from a single sample in a study of T cells in Graves' hyperthyroidism and ophthalmopathy. TCRdb itself ran the multiplex PCR reads through MiXCR, one entry per CDR3 protein. The repertoire holds fewer than 250,000 distinct CDR3 sequences, with roughly 18% as singletons. Sequenced input: blood. These TCRs come from a man in his fifties with Graves' hyperthyroidism. Each CDR3 is given with its conserved first and last residue. Clone size, where shown, is once, few, many, or a class for clones that have expanded.

16,many,TRBV20-1,CSARDLAGASTDTQYF
14,few,TRBV30,CAWSPHRDNQPQHF
14,many,TRBV30,CAQKQASGANVLTF
15,NA,TRBV10-1,CASSEGYIDTGELFF
15,few,TRBV10-2,CASTSGTGGIGELLF
12,few,TRBV29-1,CSVARERDTQYF
13,many,TRBV4-2,CASSQERDTEAFF
15,NA,TRBV7-9,CASSFTAGVKEKLFF
14,many,TRBV7-8,CASSFPPGNTEAFF
15,once,TRBV27,CASSLSLAGLETQYF
16,many,TRBV27,CASSLFLAGSTDTQYF
14,NA,TRBV5-1,CASTGRDPFYEQYF
17,NA,TRBV7-3,CASSPYPPQGLGETQYF
17,many,TRBV20-1,CSARALGAGQYDYEQYF
11,many,TRBV20-1,CSARPLGEQYF
15,NA,TRBV5-4,CASSSDGVGANVLTF
12,many,TRBV10-3,CAISQGNYEQYF
15,NA,TRBV20-1,CSARKSGTGGNEQFF
15,many,TRBV18,CASSEGADSYNEQFF
11,NA,TRBV7-8,CASSFGGLLHF
14,NA,TRBV29-1,CSVLTWRSNTEAFF
15,many,TRBV2,CASKRDRAPYNEQFF
16,many,TRBV18,CASSPPRGDLHNEQFF
12,few,TRBV2,CASSEYVDTQYF
17,many,TRBV12-3/TRBV12-4,CASSARTSEKITDTQYF
15,many,TRBV3-1,CASSPTKGANQPQHF
14,NA,TRBV19,CASRKAGGNQPQHF
18,few,TRBV5-1,CASSLELAGGPGTGELFF
13,many,TRBV18,CASSGQARYEQYF